A selection of T cell receptor beta chains follows, all from one sample in a study of OX40 agonist ivuxolimab in advanced cancers. TCRdb keeps only in-frame clones here, not all; method: immunoSEQ multiplex PCR. The sample contains under 85,000 clones, roughly 93% of which appear only once. Sequences were derived from CD4+ or CD8+ T cells sorted from blood, sampled in a trial of the OX40 agonist ivuxolimab. The receptors come from an adult with an advanced solid tumor such as melanoma, head and neck, liver or kidney cancer. The conserved cysteine and the conserved F or W are not part of the CDR3 here. The size of a clone is reported for some rows only, either as once, few or many, or as a class for expanded clones.

j_call clone_size v_call cdr3_aa
TRBJ1-5 NA TRBV13 ASSLGGQNNQPQH
TRBJ1-2 NA TRBV6-1 ASSERAPNYGYT
TRBJ2-2 NA TRBV6-5 ASRPLAGELF
TRBJ1-1 NA TRBV5-1 ASSLEGSEAF
TRBJ1-2 NA TRBV28 ASSLSLSGGNYGYT
TRBJ1-1 NA TRBV23-1 ASSQSSYGVNTEAF
TRBJ2-1 NA TRBV5-1 ASRGGPDNEQF
TRBJ2-2 NA TRBV6-5 ASSYSKLSTELF
TRBJ2-5 NA TRBV9 ASRGQLEETQY
TRBJ1-4 NA TRBV27 ASSFIGQINGKLF
TRBJ2-1 NA TRBV28 ASSGSLAGGPGQF
TRBJ1-1 NA TRBV27 ASSLSGLNTEAF
TRBJ1-2 few TRBV5-5 ASSLDTLIPYGYT
TRBJ1-2 NA TRBV27 ASTRRGVPNYGYT
TRBJ2-3 once TRBV5-6 ASSLPYAAGVLTDTQY
TRBJ2-5 NA TRBV6-5 ASSYFEGAQETQY
TRBJ1-4 NA TRBV19 ASHATGDEKLF
TRBJ2-3 NA TRBV29-1 SVDDGLVTDTQY